The 23 T cell receptor beta chains listed next were all sequenced from one sample in a study of beta chain features in type 1 diabetes. Study results and caveats: People with Type 1 diabetes carried modestly yet significantly shorter TCRB CDR3s in all four CD4+ subsets.

cDNA synthesis used the whole RNA isolate, giving expressed TCRB sequences. The repertoire was sequenced with immunoSEQ multiplex PCR; TCRdb's copy has only in-frame clones and lacks some. The data show about 53,000 clones, 50% to 55% seen once. The antigens of these receptors remain unknown. Sequencing was done on a sample of Tregs from blood. The receptors originated from a woman between 40 and 55 years old with type 1 diabetes.

This clone was observed a handful of times. The V gene is TRBV5-1, the J gene TRBJ1-3, with a weak D call TRBD1 (5 bases). The germline V gene has CDR1 SGHRS and CDR2 YFSETQ. The CDR3 contains 15 residues. The V and J ends lost 0 bases and 3 bases respectively, with 10 bases between them. The CDR3, as DNA: TGCGCCAGCAGCTTGGACCAGGGATATGGAAACACCATATATTTT. Residues: CASSLDQGYGNTIYF.

This rearrangement joins TRBV6-6 to TRBJ1-1; the match to TRBD1 covers 8 bases. V lost 8 bases to trimming and J lost 10 bases; unmatched junction nucleotides: 9. This CDR3 region has 12 residues. Germline CDR1 and CDR2: MNHNY and SVGAGI (reference sequence). The CDR3 protein is CASSGQGLGAFF. CDR3 in DNA: TGTGCCAGCTCAGGACAGGGTTTAGGAGCTTTCTTT.

V and J are TRBV28 and TRBJ2-3; 8 bases align to TRBD2. This CDR3 spans 14 amino acids. After removal of 6 bases from V and 3 bases from J, the junction contained 5 bases not matched to a gene. Germline V gene sequence: CDR1 MDHEN, CDR2 SYDVKM. The chain's CDR3 is CASRSRGGTDTQYF. CDR3 nucleotide sequence: TGTGCCAGCAGGTCCCGGGGGGGGACAGATACGCAGTATTTT. The variable domain in full, completed from reference TRBV28 and TRBJ2-3, reads DVKVTQSSRYLVKRTGEKVFLECVQDMDHENMFWYRQDPGLGLRLIYFSYDVKMKEKGDIPEGYSVSREKKERFSLILESASTNQTSMYLCASRSRGGTDTQYFGPGTRLTVL.

This clone was counted a few times. The chain recombines TRBV19 with TRBJ1-6, with D unclear. The germline gives CDR1 LNHDA, CDR2 SQIVND (reference sequence). The CDR3 is 12 residues long. With 3 bases removed from V and 9 bases from J, the gap between germline ends came to 6 bases. In DNA form, the CDR3 reads TGTGCCAGTAGTATCGAGGGTTCACCCCTCCACTTT. This gives the protein CASSIEGSPLHF.

This chain links TRBV7-9 with TRBJ1-1, with 10 positions matching TRBD1. The CDR3 extends over 15 amino acids. V was pared by 7 bases and J by 4 bases, with 9 bases of the junction left unmatched. In germline, CDR1 is SEHNR, CDR2 FQNEAQ (reference sequence). CDR3 coding DNA: TGTGCCAGCATCCCCGGACAGGGGGTGACCACTGAAGCTTTCTTT. It specifies CASIPGQGVTTEAFF.

The J gene is TRBJ2-3, the V gene TRBV18; possible D gene TRBD2, 6 bases. With 3 bases removed from V and 0 bases from J, the gap between germline ends came to 10 bases. CDR3 size: 15 residues. Germline CDR1 reads KGHSH; CDR2 reads LQKENI. This chain's CDR3 is CASSPLSGSTDTQYF. In nucleotides, the CDR3 is TGTGCCAGCTCACCCCTTAGCGGAAGCACAGATACGCAGTATTTT.

The genes are TRBV28 and TRBJ1-4; 9 bases agree with TRBD1. Germline V CDR1 and CDR2: MDHEN, SYDVKM. The CDR3 is 16 amino acids. V shed 6 bases and J 5 bases; nucleotides not matched to a gene: 10. CDR3 sequence reads: CASSYTTGTGNEKLFF. CDR3 nucleotide sequence: TGTGCCAGCAGCTACACAACGGGGACAGGGAATGAAAAACTGTTTTTT.

V and J are TRBV10-3 and TRBJ2-5, with D tentatively TRBD1 (6 bases). TRBJ2-7 explains the end of the DNA better; the J call may be wrong. The CDR3 is made up of 13 amino acids. Germline CDR1 ENHRY, CDR2 SYGVKD. CDR3 in DNA: TGTGCCATCAGTGAGAGTACAGGGAACGAGCAGTACTTC. Its translation: CAISESTGNEQYF.

The V gene is TRBV4-1, the J gene TRBJ1-5; TRBD1 agrees at 7 bases. This CDR3 contains 15 residues. V was clipped by 1 base and J by 3 bases; unmatched bases: 3. Germline CDR1 MGHRA, CDR2 YSYEKL. The CDR3 is CASSQGTGVNQPQHF. CDR3 nucleotides: TGCGCCAGCAGCCAAGGAACAGGGGTCAATCAGCCCCAGCATTTT.

This clone was seen only a few times. The rearrangement links TRBV2 to TRBJ2-3; D might be TRBD2 (5 bases). Trimming took off 7 bases at V and 0 bases at J, with 8 bases between the two ends. The length of the CDR3 is 13 residues. The V gene's germline CDR1 is SNHLY and CDR2 FYNNEI. CDR3 bases: TGTGCCAGCACGAGGGCTAGCACAGATACGCAGTATTTT. It translates to CASTRASTDTQYF. The entire variable domain, with the rest obtained from reference TRBV2 and TRBJ2-3, is as follows: EPEVTQTPSHQVTQMGQEVILRCVPISNHLYFYWYRQILGQKVEFLVSFYNNEISEKSEIFDDQFSVERPDGSNFTLKIRSTKLEDSAMYFCASTRASTDTQYFGPGTRLTVL.

The V gene is TRBV28, the J gene TRBJ1-1; D not resolved. The CDR3 extends over 16 amino acids. The ends were cut back, 5 bases at V and 4 bases at J, with 20 bases in the middle. Germline CDR1 is MDHEN and CDR2 is SYDVKM. In DNA, the CDR3 is TGTGCCAGCAGTCCTCTTTTGAACCTCTTCGGCACTGAAGCTTTCTTT. This encodes CASSPLLNLFGTEAFF.

The chain recombines TRBV10-3 with TRBJ1-4; a weak D match, TRBD1 (5 bases). Germline V gene sequence: CDR1 ENHRY, CDR2 SYGVKD. With 0 bases removed from V and 8 bases from J, the gap between germline ends came to 13 bases. There are 15 residues in the CDR3. DNA of the CDR3: TGTGCCATCAGTGAGTCGATGGGTGGGGCCGAAAAACTGTTTTTT. This encodes CAISESMGGAEKLFF.

This clone came up a few times. This chain connects TRBV28 to TRBJ1-4, with D perhaps TRBD1 (6 bases). The CDR3 consists of 13 residues. The germline V and J ends were trimmed by 6 bases and 7 bases, with 12 bases remaining between them. Germline V CDR1 and CDR2: MDHEN, SYDVKM. CDR3 bases: TGTGCCAGCAGCACAGGGTTGGGTGAAAAACTGTTTTTT. This gives the protein CASSTGLGEKLFF.

In its sample, this clone was seen a few times. V and J are TRBV18 and TRBJ2-4, with D possibly matching TRBD1 (5 bases). Looked up from germline, CDR1 is KGHSH and CDR2 is LQKENI. V was pared by 3 bases and J by 2 bases, with 11 bases between. The CDR3 loop spans 15 amino acids. This chain's CDR3 is CASSPPWGPKNIQYF. The CDR3 DNA reads TGTGCCAGCTCACCCCCATGGGGCCCCAAAAACATTCAGTACTTC. The whole variable domain, filled in from reference TRBV18 and TRBJ2-4, reads NAGVMQNPRHLVRRRGQEARLRCSPMKGHSHVYWYRQLPEEGLKFMVYLQKENIIDESGMPKERFSAEFPKEGPSILRIQQVVRGDSAAYFCASSPPWGPKNIQYFGAGTRLSVL.

The chain uses TRBV7-2 and TRBJ1-1; 8 bases fit TRBD1. Looked up from germline, CDR1 is SGHTA and CDR2 is FQGNSA. This CDR3 comprises 15 residues. Germline trimming cut 5 bases from V and 5 bases from J; bases unmatched to any gene: 10. CDR3 protein: CASSPRTGKGTEAFF. The CDR3 bases are TGTGCCAGCAGCCCAAGGACAGGGAAGGGGACTGAAGCTTTCTTT.

The chain is built from TRBV7-2 and TRBJ1-3; no clear D gene. This CDR3 region has 12 residues. The ends were cut back, 3 bases at V and 3 bases at J, with 3 bases in the middle. The V gene's germline CDR1 is SGHTA and CDR2 FQGNSA. The CDR3 is CASSFGGNTIYF. For the CDR3, the DNA is TGTGCCAGCAGCTTCGGTGGAAACACCATATATTTT.

The chain couples TRBV7-3 to TRBJ2-3, with 10 nucleotides matching TRBD2. Germline CDR1 is SGHTA and CDR2 is FQGTGA. There are 17 residues in the CDR3. V was clipped by 2 bases and J by 5 bases; unmatched bases: 10. CDR3 nucleotide sequence: TGTGCCAGCAGCTTAGAACCAGCTAGCGGGGGTGAAGATACGCAGTATTTT. Amino acids: CASSLEPASGGEDTQYF.

The rearrangement joins TRBV19 to TRBJ2-5; TRBD2 is a possible D gene (6 bases). The J call could be wrong; TRBJ2-7 is a better fit for the DNA end. This CDR3 is built from 14 residues. Germline values: CDR1 LNHDA, CDR2 SQIVND (reference sequence). The CDR3 here is CASSIARDSYEQYF. As DNA, the CDR3 is TGTGCCAGTAGTATAGCGCGGGATTCATACGAGCAGTACTTC.

The chain uses TRBV5-1 and TRBJ1-5, with no clear D. CDR3 length equals 15 residues. Germline lookup yields CDR1 SGHRS and CDR2 YFSETQ. The germline V and J ends were trimmed by 4 bases and 1 base, with 12 bases remaining between them. For the CDR3, the DNA is TGCGCCAGCAGCACCCTGGGAGGGAGCAATCAGCCCCAGCATTTT. Translation gives CASSTLGGSNQPQHF.

This clone was counted only a few times. The genes are TRBV6-5 and TRBJ1-5; D is uncertain. Germline V gene sequence: CDR1 MNHEY, CDR2 SVGAGI. With 7 bases removed from V and 5 bases from J, the gap between germline ends came to 9 bases. The CDR3 runs to 12 residues. The CDR3 is CASKTSDQPQHF. DNA of the CDR3: TGTGCCAGCAAAACCTCGGATCAGCCCCAGCATTTT.

Here the CDR3 reads CASSPPGTGNQPQHF. In DNA, the CDR3 is TGTGCCAGCAGCCCCCCCGGTACGGGGAATCAGCCCCAGCATTTT. This chain links TRBV28 with TRBJ1-5; no clear D gene. Trimming shortened V by 6 bases and J by 4 bases, and 16 bases separated the two germline ends. The germline V gene has CDR1 MDHEN and CDR2 SYDVKM. The CDR3 covers 15 residues.

This chain connects TRBV18 to TRBJ1-1, with unresolved D. Germline V CDR1 and CDR2: KGHSH, LQKENI. Trimming shortened V by 0 bases and J by 0 bases, and 11 bases separated the two germline ends. This CDR3 has 16 amino acids. CDR3 sequence reads: CASSPPSLPVNTEAFF. The CDR3, as DNA: TGTGCCAGCTCACCACCGAGCCTACCGGTGAACACTGAAGCTTTCTTT.

The rearrangement links TRBV7-2 to TRBJ2-3; D is ambiguous. V was clipped by 0 bases and J by 7 bases, with 5 bases between them. The CDR3 runs to 12 residues. The germline V gene has CDR1 SGHTA and CDR2 FQGNSA. This chain's CDR3 is CASSLATYTQYF. CDR3 nucleotides: TGTGCCAGCAGCTTAGCGACTTATACGCAGTATTTT.